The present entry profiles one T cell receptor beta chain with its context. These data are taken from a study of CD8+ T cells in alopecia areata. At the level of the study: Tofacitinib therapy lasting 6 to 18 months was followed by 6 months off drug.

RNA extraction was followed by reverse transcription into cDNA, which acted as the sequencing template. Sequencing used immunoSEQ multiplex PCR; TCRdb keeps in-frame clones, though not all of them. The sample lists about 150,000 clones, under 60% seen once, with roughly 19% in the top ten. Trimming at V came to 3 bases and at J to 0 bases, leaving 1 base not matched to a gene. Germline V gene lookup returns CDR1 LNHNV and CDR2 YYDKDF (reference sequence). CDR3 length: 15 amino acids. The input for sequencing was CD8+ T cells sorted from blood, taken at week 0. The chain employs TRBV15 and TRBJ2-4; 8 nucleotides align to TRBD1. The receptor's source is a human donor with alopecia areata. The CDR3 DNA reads TGTGCCACCAGCAGTGACAGGGGAGCCAAAAACATTCAGTACTTC. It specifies CATSSDRGAKNIQYF.